Each of the 25 T cell receptor beta chains below was sequenced from the same sample in a study of blood T cell repertoires in COVID-19. TCRdb's table, derived via immunoSEQ multiplex PCR, lists solely in-frame clones and lacks some. This repertoire shows about 130,000 clones, nearly 70% found once; its top ten account for approximately 1.9%. Sequenced material: peripheral blood. Source of these receptors: a woman in her 70s with acute or convalescent COVID-19.

In this sample, this clone turned up a few times. The J gene is TRBJ2-1, the V gene TRBV27; TRBD1 might be the D (7 bases). Germline-derived CDR1 and CDR2 are MNHEY and SMNVEV (reference sequence). This CDR3 has 16 amino acids. The V end lost 6 bases, the J end lost 5 bases, and 20 bases lay between the germline ends. The CDR3 region has the DNA TGTGCCAGCAGATACCTCCAGGGGGGACTCAACAATGAGCAGTTCTTC. Translated, it gives CASRYLQGGLNNEQFF.

The chain links TRBV4-3 to TRBJ1-4; D is perhaps TRBD1 (5 bases). Germline CDR1 is LGHNA and CDR2 is YSLEER. The CDR3 runs 16 residues. V lost 1 base and J 4 bases, leaving 13 bases between the germline ends. The chain's CDR3 is CASSQAAGHGNEKLFF. The CDR3 coding sequence is TGCGCCAGCAGCCAAGCGGCAGGGCATGGTAATGAAAAACTGTTTTTT.

This clone was observed a handful of times. V usage is TRBV14 and J usage is TRBJ1-1; possible D gene TRBD1, 5 bases. Germline CDR1 and CDR2: SGHDN and FVKESK. The CDR3 extends over 12 amino acids. Trimming stripped 3 bases from V and 8 bases from J, with 10 bases between. CDR3 nucleotide sequence: TGTGCCAGCAGCCAGGGGCTTCACGAAGCTTTCTTT. Its protein is CASSQGLHEAFF.

This chain connects TRBV20-1 to TRBJ2-3; 8 bases agree with TRBD1. CDR3 size: 14 residues. The germline V gene has CDR1 DFQATT and CDR2 SNEGSKA (reference sequence). V gave up 6 bases and J gave up 4 bases; unmatched junction bases: 9. CDR3 coding DNA: TGCAGTGCCAGTGGGGCAGGGGGCGCAGATACGCAGTATTTT. It translates to CSASGAGGADTQYF.

This clone was seen only once. Other DNA sequences within the sample encode an identical CDR3. The chain has TRBV4-1 and TRBJ1-5, with D unclear. V was cut by 3 bases and J by 1 base, with 10 bases left in between. The CDR3 runs to 15 residues. CDR1 is MGHRA and CDR2 is YSYEKL in the germline V gene. The chain's CDR3 is CASSQVVGSNQPQHF. The CDR3 DNA follows: TGCGCCAGCAGCCAGGTAGTGGGCAGCAATCAGCCCCAGCATTTT.

This clone appeared a few times. The gene calls are TRBV28 and TRBJ2-4, with D uncertain. The CDR3 is 16 residues long. V lost 2 bases to trimming and J lost 1 base, with 12 bases between them. Germline lookup yields CDR1 MDHEN and CDR2 SYDVKM. The CDR3 DNA reads TGTGCCAGCAGTTTAGGGTCAGCAGGTGCCAAAAACATTCAGTACTTC. It encodes CASSLGSAGAKNIQYF.

This clone was found once. The chain carries TRBV3-1 (or the pseudogene TRBV3-2) and TRBJ2-2; 11 bases align to TRBD2. Germline V gene data show CDR1 as LGHDT and CDR2 as YNNKEL (reference sequence). This CDR3 region has 17 residues. Trimming at V came to 1 base and at J to 2 bases, leaving 3 bases not matched to a gene. The CDR3 protein is CASSQVGLAENTGELFF. Written as DNA, the CDR3 is TGTGCCAGCAGCCAAGTGGGACTAGCGGAAAACACCGGGGAGCTGTTTTTT.

This clone has only a few counts. The genes are TRBV14 and TRBJ2-2; weak D call: TRBD2 (6 bases). The V end lost 4 bases, the J end lost 1 base, and 13 bases lay between the germline ends. The CDR3 consists of 16 residues. Per germline, CDR1 SGHDN and CDR2 FVKESK. The CDR3 nucleotides read TGTGCCAGCAGCCCTCCGGGGGTTCGGAACACCGGGGAGCTGTTTTTT. It codes for CASSPPGVRNTGELFF.

The rearrangement joins TRBV2 to TRBJ2-1; TRBD2 matches at 12 bases. Germline V gene data show CDR1 as SNHLY and CDR2 as FYNNEI. This CDR3 contains 13 residues. The trim removed 11 bases at V and 4 bases at J, leaving 3 bases unmatched. CDR3 nucleotide sequence: TGTGCCGGAACTAGCGGGGGGTACAATGAGCAGTTCTTC. Protein: CAGTSGGYNEQFF.

This clone showed up many times. CDR3 sequence reads: CASSFQGTDTQYF. CDR3 in DNA: TGTGCCAGTAGTTTCCAGGGAACAGATACGCAGTATTTT. The chain joins TRBV19 to TRBJ2-3; D possibly corresponds to TRBD1 (5 bases). Germline CDR1 is LNHDA and CDR2 is SQIVND (reference sequence). Trimming cost V 5 bases and J 3 bases, with 9 bases left between them. This CDR3 region has 13 residues.

The chain uses TRBV18 and TRBJ1-1; 10 bases are a match to TRBD1. J gave up 5 bases and V 3 bases, and 6 bases lay outside the gene matches. The CDR3 totals 15 residues. Germline CDR1 KGHSH, CDR2 LQKENI. This CDR3 is CASSPMDRGATEAFF. The CDR3 DNA reads as TGTGCCAGCTCACCTATGGACAGGGGGGCGACTGAAGCTTTCTTT.

The chain recombines TRBV7-8 with TRBJ2-5; D not resolved. Trimming shortened V by 6 bases and J by 1 base, and 18 bases separated the two germline ends. Germline V gene data show CDR1 as SGHVS and CDR2 as FQNEAQ. The CDR3 has 16 residues. The CDR3 DNA follows: TGTGCCAGCAGTCCAAATCCTGCCAGAATCCAAGAGACCCAGTACTTC. Translating gives CASSPNPARIQETQYF. The full variable domain, rest sourced from reference TRBV7-8 and TRBJ2-5, is GAGVSQSPRYKVAKRGQDVALRCDPISGHVSLFWYQQALGQGPEFLTYFQNEAQLDKSGLPSDRFFAERPEGSVSTLKIQRTQQEDSAVYLCASSPNPARIQETQYFGPGTRLLVL.

This clone was found a few times. The same CDR3 can be traced to other DNA sequences in this sample. The V and J genes are TRBV11-3 and TRBJ1-1, with unresolved D. Germline assignment: CDR1 SGHNT and CDR2 YENEEA. Trimming left V 3 bases short and J 5 bases short, with 7 bases between. This CDR3 is built from 12 residues. In DNA form, the CDR3 reads TGTGCCAGCAGCTTTTCGGGGACTGAAGCTTTCTTT. It specifies CASSFSGTEAFF.

The V and J genes are TRBV6-5 and TRBJ1-6; 9 bases map to TRBD1. The V gene's germline CDR1 is MNHEY and CDR2 SVGAGI. This CDR3 has 14 residues. J was trimmed by 7 bases and V by 5 bases; bases with no gene match: 3. This CDR3 is CASSRDRANSPLHF. The CDR3 DNA sequence: TGTGCCAGCAGTAGGGACAGGGCCAATTCACCCCTCCACTTT.

The gene calls are TRBV6-6 and TRBJ2-7; 8 positions agree with TRBD1. The CDR3 has 14 amino acids. V trimming: 2 bases; J trimming: 7 bases; junction bases outside the gene matches: 7. The germline CDR1 and CDR2 sequences are MNHNY and SVGAGI (reference sequence). The CDR3 loop is CASSYAQGVGEQYF. CDR3 DNA sequence: TGTGCCAGCAGTTACGCACAGGGGGTGGGAGAGCAGTACTTC.

The rearrangement links TRBV18 to TRBJ1-1, with D tentatively TRBD1 (5 bases). The germline gives CDR1 KGHSH, CDR2 LQKENI. V lost 0 bases, J lost 0 bases, and 8 bases lay in between. The CDR3 extends over 15 amino acids. DNA for the CDR3: TGTGCCAGCTCACCACCCGGGGGGATGAACACTGAAGCTTTCTTT. The encoded protein is CASSPPGGMNTEAFF.

The chain links TRBV4-1 to TRBJ1-1; D perhaps matches TRBD1 (5 bases). V lost 2 bases and J 1 base, leaving 23 bases between the germline ends. This CDR3 comprises 19 residues. The germline gives CDR1 MGHRA, CDR2 YSYEKL. CDR3 loop: CASSQSPQGGRGGNTEAFF. In DNA, the CDR3 is TGCGCCAGCAGCCAATCCCCCCAGGGAGGGAGAGGTGGGAACACTGAAGCTTTCTTT.

This chain connects TRBV30 to TRBJ2-7; 13 bases agree with TRBD2. This CDR3 has 14 amino acids. Germline lookup yields CDR1 GTSNPN and CDR2 SVGIG (reference sequence). V was pared by 7 bases and J by 6 bases, with 9 bases of the junction left unmatched. The CDR3 region has the DNA TGTGCCTCCCGACTAGCGGGAGGTCTCGCCGAGCAGTACTTC. Protein product: CASRLAGGLAEQYF.

This sequence joins TRBV3-1 (or the pseudogene TRBV3-2) and TRBJ1-2; weak D call: TRBD1 (5 bases). CDR1 and CDR2 from the germline V gene are LGHDT and YNNKEL (reference sequence). CDR3 length: 13 residues. Between the trimmed V and J ends, which lost 4 bases and 8 bases, there was a span of 14 bases. CDR3 residues: CASSPRRAEGYTF. The CDR3 DNA is TGTGCCAGCAGCCCTCGCAGGGCGGAGGGCTACACCTTC.

This chain joins TRBV4-1 and TRBJ2-4, with TRBD2 matching over 9 bases. CDR1 is MGHRA and CDR2 is YSYEKL in the germline V gene. V dropped 2 bases and J dropped 4; count of bases not matched to a gene: 0. The CDR3 consists of 14 residues. The CDR3 sequence is CASSQLAGKNIQYF. The CDR3, as DNA: TGCGCCAGCAGCCAACTAGCGGGAAAAAACATTCAGTACTTC.

This clone has just a few counts. V is TRBV18 and J is TRBJ1-2, with D tentatively TRBD1 (6 bases). The V end was cut by 3 bases, the J end by 6 bases, with 14 bases between. The CDR3 loop spans 14 amino acids. CDR1 is KGHSH and CDR2 is LQKENI in the germline V gene. The CDR3: CASSPVGKGDGYTF. CDR3 nucleotides: TGTGCCAGCTCACCGGTAGGGAAGGGGGATGGCTACACCTTC. The full variable domain, in which reference TRBV18 and TRBJ1-2 provide the parts outside the CDR3, is NAGVMQNPRHLVRRRGQEARLRCSPMKGHSHVYWYRQLPEEGLKFMVYLQKENIIDESGMPKERFSAEFPKEGPSILRIQQVVRGDSAAYFCASSPVGKGDGYTFGSGTRLTVV.

V usage is TRBV5-1 and J usage is TRBJ2-1; 11 bases agree with TRBD2. V gave up 2 bases and J gave up 3 bases; unmatched junction bases: 7. This CDR3 region has 17 residues. From germline, CDR1 is SGHRS and CDR2 YFSETQ. CDR3 sequence reads: CASSLATGTSGYNEQFF. In DNA, the CDR3 is TGCGCCAGCAGCTTAGCGACAGGGACTAGCGGCTACAATGAGCAGTTCTTC.

The V call is TRBV10-1, the J call TRBJ2-7; the D gene is possibly TRBD1 (5 bases). The ends were cut back, 3 bases at V and 2 bases at J, with 11 bases in the middle. The CDR3 is 14 residues long. Germline V CDR1 and CDR2: WNHNN, SYGVQD (reference sequence). The CDR3: CASSDSARAYEQYF. The CDR3 DNA reads TGCGCCAGCAGTGATTCCGCCAGGGCCTACGAGCAGTACTTC.

At least ten counts were recorded for this clone. The chain has TRBV11-2 and TRBJ2-1, with TRBD2 identical over 8 bases. Losses at the gene ends were 0 bases for V and 7 bases for J; bases not matched to a gene: 8. CDR1 is SGHAT, CDR2 FQNNGV, per germline. The CDR3 covers 16 residues. CDR3 loop: CASSLETGGVTNEQFF. In DNA, the CDR3 is TGTGCCAGCAGCTTAGAAACGGGGGGGGTTACGAATGAGCAGTTCTTC.

The gene calls are TRBV6-4 and TRBJ2-1, with a possible D match to TRBD2 (6 bases). Germline V lookup: CDR1 MRHNA, CDR2 SNTAGT. The CDR3 consists of 15 residues. The germline V and J ends were trimmed by 4 bases and 4 bases, with 14 bases remaining between them. CDR3: CASSAVAGRYNEQFF. CDR3 bases: TGTGCCAGCAGTGCTGTGGCGGGAAGATACAATGAGCAGTTCTTC.